The 15 T cell receptor beta chains presented below share a single source sample, sequenced in a study of shared clonotypes between healthy human individuals. The data were produced by immunoSEQ multiplex PCR, yet TCRdb's version contains in-frame clones alone and is incomplete. Of 450,000 to 600,000 clones in the sample, around 79% were seen once. The sequenced sample was PBMCs. These receptors originate from a middle-aged woman in good health. Some clones in this sample may be carry-over from other donors' samples.

The genes are TRBV4-3 and TRBJ1-1; D not certain. The V gene's germline CDR1 is LGHNA and CDR2 YSLEER. V gave up 1 base and J gave up 1 base, with 10 bases separating them. The CDR3 runs to 15 residues. The CDR3 protein is CASSQVPSRNTEAFF. The CDR3 DNA follows: TGCGCCAGCAGCCAAGTTCCATCAAGGAACACTGAAGCTTTCTTT.

On this clone: Possible read error: a much larger clone is one base away. This chain links TRBV7-9 with TRBJ2-7, with D perhaps TRBD2 (5 bases). The germline CDR1 and CDR2 sequences are SEHNR and FQNEAQ (reference sequence). V was clipped by 0 bases and J by 5 bases, with 5 bases between them. The CDR3 totals 12 residues. The CDR3: CASSLARDEQYF. The CDR3 DNA reads TGTGCCAGCAGCTTAGCGAGGGACGAGCAGTACTTC.

The CDR3 loop is CASSKPGQGLFPRNQPQHF. In DNA form, the CDR3 reads TGTGCCAGCAGTAAACCGGGACAGGGTTTATTCCCCCGCAATCAGCCCCAGCATTTT. The chain links TRBV9 to TRBJ1-5, with 9 positions matching TRBD1. The CDR3 has 19 residues. V lost 5 bases to trimming and J lost 2 bases; unmatched junction nucleotides: 17. Germline CDR1 and CDR2: SGDLS and YYNGEE.

The V gene is TRBV19, the J gene TRBJ2-6; D may match TRBD1 or TRBD2 (5 bases each). The V end was cut by 4 bases, the J end by 0 bases, with 10 bases between. The CDR3 has 16 amino acids. CDR1 is LNHDA, CDR2 SQIVND, per germline (reference sequence). In DNA form, the CDR3 reads TGTGCCAGTAGTAGAGGGGTCCGCTCTGGGGCCAACGTCCTGACTTTC. This translates into CASSRGVRSGANVLTF.

V gene TRBV18 combines with J gene TRBJ1-1; the D gene is possibly TRBD1 (5 bases). In germline, CDR1 is KGHSH, CDR2 LQKENI. V lost 0 bases and J lost 3, with 11 bases in between. The CDR3 length is 15 residues. The CDR3: CASSPPSGSDTEAFF. Written as DNA, the CDR3 is TGTGCCAGCTCACCACCATCAGGGTCAGACACTGAAGCTTTCTTT.

This rearrangement joins TRBV4-2 to TRBJ1-4, with D tentatively TRBD1 (5 bases). Trimming shortened V by 1 base and J by 3 bases, and 9 bases separated the two germline ends. The CDR3 is made up of 15 amino acids. The germline V gene has CDR1 LGHNA and CDR2 YNFKEQ. The CDR3 coding sequence is TGTGCCAGCAGCCAAGTTACAGGCCCTAATGAAAAACTGTTTTTT. Protein: CASSQVTGPNEKLFF.

The CDR3 DNA reads as TGCGCCAGCAGCTTGGGGCAGGTGGTGGGCTTGTATGAGCAGTTCTTC. This translates into CASSLGQVVGLYEQFF. J is TRBJ2-1 and V is TRBV5-1; the D is unclear. The CDR3 spans 16 residues. The ends were cut back, 0 bases at V and 8 bases at J, with 18 bases in the middle. The germline V gene encodes CDR1 SGHRS and CDR2 YFSETQ.

For this clone: Compared with germline, one end of the junction differs, possibly owing to a read error. V is TRBV20-1 and J is TRBJ2-7, with D perhaps being TRBD1 or TRBD2 (5 bases each). CDR3 length: 11 residues. Germline loops: CDR1 DFQATT, CDR2 SNEGSKA (reference sequence). The CDR3 DNA reads TGTGTTCCGTCGGGACCCTACGAGCAGTACTTC. Translated: CVPSGPYEQYF.

The chain is built from TRBV27 and TRBJ2-7; TRBD2 is a possible D gene (7 bases). The germline gives CDR1 MNHEY, CDR2 SMNVEV (reference sequence). The CDR3 contains 15 residues. The V end lost 7 bases, the J end lost 4 bases, and 20 bases lay between the germline ends. CDR3 residues: CASIPLTGGRYEQYF. The CDR3 DNA follows: TGTGCCAGCATCCCCTTGACGGGGGGCAGGTACGAGCAGTACTTC.

This chain links TRBV5-6 with TRBJ1-3, with 10 bases identical to TRBD1. The CDR3 contains 17 residues. With V trimmed by 2 bases and J by 7 bases, 12 bases remained unmatched. Germline V gene sequence: CDR1 SGHDT, CDR2 YYEEEE. The CDR3: CASSLLTRDRGTNTIYF. In nucleotides, the CDR3 is TGTGCCAGCAGCTTACTAACCCGGGACAGGGGAACTAACACCATATATTTT. Full variable domain (missing parts from reference TRBV5-6 and TRBJ1-3): DAGVTQSPTHLIKTRGQQVTLRCSPKSGHDTVSWYQQALGQGPQFIFQYYEEEERQRGNFPDRFSGHQFPNYSSELNVNALLLGDSALYLCASSLLTRDRGTNTIYFGEGSWLTVV.

V gene TRBV27 combines with J gene TRBJ2-2; 10 bases match TRBD2. V dropped 6 bases and J dropped 4; count of bases not matched to a gene: 2. Germline V lookup: CDR1 MNHEY, CDR2 SMNVEV (reference sequence). The CDR3 runs 14 residues. CDR3: CASRLAGITGELFF. The CDR3 coding sequence is TGTGCCAGCAGACTAGCGGGAATCACCGGGGAGCTGTTTTTT.

The chain is built from TRBV4-3 and TRBJ1-1; D is ambiguous. Germline lookup yields CDR1 LGHNA and CDR2 YSLEER. V was cut by 0 bases and J by 0 bases, with 2 bases left in between. This CDR3 region has 13 residues. In DNA form, the CDR3 reads TGCGCCAGCAGCCAAGATCTGAACACTGAAGCTTTCTTT. It encodes CASSQDLNTEAFF.

The rearrangement uses TRBV5-1 and TRBJ2-5; tentatively, D is TRBD2 (6 bases). CDR3 length: 13 residues. V lost 0 bases to trimming and J lost 5 bases, with 8 bases between them. Germline lookup yields CDR1 SGHRS and CDR2 YFSETQ. CDR3 amino acids: CASSLDSGETQYF. The CDR3 DNA sequence: TGCGCCAGCAGCTTGGACAGCGGGGAGACCCAGTACTTC. Filled out from reference TRBV5-1 and TRBJ2-5, the complete variable domain reads KAGVTQTPRYLIKTRGQQVTLSCSPISGHRSVSWYQQTPGQGLQFLFEYFSETQRNKGNFPGRFSGRQFSNSRSEMNVSTLELGDSALYLCASSLDSGETQYFGPGTRLLVL.

The chain recombines TRBV15 with TRBJ2-3; D is unclear. Germline CDR1 reads LNHNV; CDR2 reads YYDKDF (reference sequence). This CDR3 is 12 amino acids long. V was shortened by 1 base and J by 7 bases, with 6 bases between the two germline ends. As DNA, the CDR3 is TGTGCCACCAGCAGAGTCTTGAATACGCAGTATTTT. Translation: CATSRVLNTQYF.

V and J are TRBV5-1 and TRBJ2-1, with 9 bases that match TRBD2. Germline V gene data show CDR1 as SGHRS and CDR2 as YFSETQ. There are 17 residues in the CDR3. The junction had 13 bases not matched to a gene; V was cut back by 4 bases and J by 5 bases. CDR3 nucleotide sequence: TGCGCCAGCAGCCCCCGGACTAGCGCCTTAAAGGACAATGAGCAGTTCTTC. Translated: CASSPRTSALKDNEQFF. Full variable domain (missing parts from reference TRBV5-1 and TRBJ2-1): KAGVTQTPRYLIKTRGQQVTLSCSPISGHRSVSWYQQTPGQGLQFLFEYFSETQRNKGNFPGRFSGRQFSNSRSEMNVSTLELGDSALYLCASSPRTSALKDNEQFFGPGTRLTVL.